This T cell receptor beta chain was identified during a study of regulatory T cells in long-lasting Graves disease. The V gene lost 6 bases and the J gene lost 0 bases, with 24 bases spanning the gap. Germline CDR1 DFQATT, CDR2 SNEGSKA (reference sequence). This CDR3 spans 19 amino acids. Investigators prepared the TCR beta libraries by applying iRepertoire HTBI primers and Arm-PCR of CDR3 regions. TCRdb fed the multiplex PCR reads into MiXCR, producing one record per CDR3 protein. The table shows nearly 350,000 distinct CDR3 sequences, with roughly 21% occurring only once. Noted time point: persistent/refractory GD, antithyroid drugs over 5 years with positive TRAb. RNA from PBMCs was the source of the TCR library.

This sequence was found in a female donor with Graves disease. The source was peripheral blood mononuclear cells (PBMCs), collected when the disease was refractory, from a patient treated with antithyroid drugs. The V gene is TRBV20-1, the J gene TRBJ2-6; D possibly matches TRBD1 or TRBD2 (5 bases each). The CDR3 reads CSAEQWDRIINSGANVLTF. CDR3 sequence (DNA): TGCAGTGCCGAGCAGTGGGACCGAATTATTAACTCTGGGGCCAACGTCCTGACTTTC.